This T cell receptor beta chain stems from a study of siplizumab effects on memory and regulatory T cells. This clone appeared a single time. Its target is unknown. CDR1 is LNHDA and CDR2 is SQIVND in the germline V gene (reference sequence). Trimming took 7 bases from V and 9 from J, leaving 18 bases between them. The CDR3 has 13 residues. Study-level results: No functional test confirmed suppression by proliferating siplizumab-culture Tregs.

In each sample, 80,000 to 100,000 TCR templates were assayed. TCRdb keeps only in-frame clones here, not all; method: immunoSEQ multiplex PCR. Of about 75,000 clones detected, roughly 93% appear once; the ten largest clones hold approximately 5.3%. The J gene is TRBJ1-1, the V gene TRBV19; D possibly corresponds to TRBD1 (6 bases). The sequenced material came from CD8+ T cells sorted from blood. This TCR derives from a human donor in good health. CDR3 nucleotide sequence: TGTGCCAGTATAGGGGGAGCGGGTCCCCAAGCTTTCTTT. Translation: CASIGGAGPQAFF.